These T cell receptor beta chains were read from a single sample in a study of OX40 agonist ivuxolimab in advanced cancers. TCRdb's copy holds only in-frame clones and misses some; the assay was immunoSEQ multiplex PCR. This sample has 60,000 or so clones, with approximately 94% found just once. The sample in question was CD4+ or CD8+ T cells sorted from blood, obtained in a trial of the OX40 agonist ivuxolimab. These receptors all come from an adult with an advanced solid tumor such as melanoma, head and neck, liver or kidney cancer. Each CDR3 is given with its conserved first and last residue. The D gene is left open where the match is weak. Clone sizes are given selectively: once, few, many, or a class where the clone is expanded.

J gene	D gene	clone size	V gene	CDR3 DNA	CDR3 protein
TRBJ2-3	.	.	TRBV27	TGTGCCAGCAGTTTTTTGCACGACTATACCACAGATACGCAGTATTTT	CASSFLHDYTTDTQYF
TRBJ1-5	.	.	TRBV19	TGTGCCAGTAGTGCAGGGGCGTATAGCAATCAGCCCCAGCATTTT	CASSAGAYSNQPQHF
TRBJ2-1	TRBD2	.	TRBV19	TGTGCCAGTAGTCATAGGCGGGAGTTAGGAGATGAGCAGTTCTTC	CASSHRRELGDEQFF
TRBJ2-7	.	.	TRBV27	TGTGCCAGCAGTCTTCAGGGGGGTCGGGCCTACGAGCAGTACTTC	CASSLQGGRAYEQYF
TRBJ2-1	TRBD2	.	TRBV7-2	TGTGCCAGCAGCTTAGCGGCGGGACTAGCGGACTACAATGAGCAGTTCTTC	CASSLAAGLADYNEQFF
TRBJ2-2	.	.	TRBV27	TGTGCCAGCACGGGGGTCACCGGGGAGCTGTTTTTT	CASTGVTGELFF
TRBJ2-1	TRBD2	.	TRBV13	TGTGCCAGCAGCCAGGGGGAGCTTCTAGCGGGAGGGCCTCTAAATGAGCAGTTCTTC	CASSQGELLAGGPLNEQFF
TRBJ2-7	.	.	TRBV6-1	TGTGCCAGCAGTGAAGGCTATGGGGGATCCTACGAGCAGTACTTC	CASSEGYGGSYEQYF
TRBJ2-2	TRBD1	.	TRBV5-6	TGTGCCAGCAGCTCAACAGGGGGCGAAAGCACCGGGGAGCTGTTTTTT	CASSSTGGESTGELFF
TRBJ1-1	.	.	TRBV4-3	TGCGCCAGCAGCCAAGGTGAGGGCATCACTGAAGCTTTCTTT	CASSQGEGITEAFF
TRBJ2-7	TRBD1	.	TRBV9	TGTGCCAGCAGCGTTGGGGACAGGGGGAACTACGAGCAGTACTTC	CASSVGDRGNYEQYF
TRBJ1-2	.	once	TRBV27	TGTGCCAGCGGGAGAGGCTATGGCTACACCTTC	CASGRGYGYTF
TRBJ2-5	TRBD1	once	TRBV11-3	TGTGCCAGCAGCTTGCTACAGGGGTCCCAAGAGACCCAGTACTTC	CASSLLQGSQETQYF
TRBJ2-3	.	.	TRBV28	TGTGCCAGCAGTTTAACGGGCCCAGATACGCAGTATTTT	CASSLTGPDTQYF
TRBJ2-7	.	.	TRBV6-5	TGTGCCAACTCCAACGGGGATACCTACGAGCAGTACTTC	CANSNGDTYEQYF
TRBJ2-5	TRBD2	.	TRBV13	TGTGCCAGCAGCCCTAGACTAGCGGGCGTGGAGGAGACCCAGTACTTC	CASSPRLAGVEETQYF
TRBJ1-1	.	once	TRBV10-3	TGTGCCATCAGTGAGTCAGAAGGATTGAACACTGAAGCTTTCTTT	CAISESEGLNTEAFF
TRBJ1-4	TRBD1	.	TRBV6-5	TGTGCCAGCAGTTACCGTACCGGGACAGGGGGTGAAAAACTGTTTTTT	CASSYRTGTGGEKLFF
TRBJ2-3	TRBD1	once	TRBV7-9	TGTGCCAGCAGCTCCACGGACAGGGATGGGGGTACAGATACGCAGTATTTT	CASSSTDRDGGTDTQYF
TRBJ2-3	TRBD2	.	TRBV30	TGTGCCTGGATAGGGACTAGCGGTGGAACAGATACGCAGTATTTT	CAWIGTSGGTDTQYF
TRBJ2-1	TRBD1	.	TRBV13	TGTGCCAGCAGCGAACAGGACAGGAACAATGAGCAGTTCTTC	CASSEQDRNNEQFF
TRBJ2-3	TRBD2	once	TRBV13	TGTGCCAGCAGCTTATTTGGGGAGGGTGGCACAGATACGCAGTATTTT	CASSLFGEGGTDTQYF
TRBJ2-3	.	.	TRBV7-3	TGTGCCAGCAGCTCAACAGGGATTAGCACAGATACGCAGTATTTT	CASSSTGISTDTQYF
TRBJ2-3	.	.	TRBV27	TGTGCCAGCAGTTTATGGGGGAGTACAGATACGCAGTATTTT	CASSLWGSTDTQYF
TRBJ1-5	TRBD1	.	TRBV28	TGTGCCAGCAGCTGGACAGGGGGCGACAATCAGCCCCAGCATTTT	CASSWTGGDNQPQHF
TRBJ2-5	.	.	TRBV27	TGTGCCAGCAGTTTTGCCGGACCGTACCAAGAGACCCAGTACTTC	CASSFAGPYQETQYF
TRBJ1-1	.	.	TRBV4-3	TGCGCCAGCAGCCAAGATTACGGCGGGAACACTGAAGCTTTCTTT	CASSQDYGGNTEAFF
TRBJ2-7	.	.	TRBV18	TGTGCCAGCTCGCAGTCGCAGGGCTCCACCGAGCAGTACTTC	CASSQSQGSTEQYF
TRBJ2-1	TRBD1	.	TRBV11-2	TGTGCCAGCAGCTTCGGGACAGGGGGTTGGTATGAGCAGTTCTTC	CASSFGTGGWYEQFF
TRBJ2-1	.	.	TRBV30	TGTGCCTGGAGACGAACCCGTCCAGGGAAAGGTTACAATGAGCAGTTCTTC	CAWRRTRPGKGYNEQFF
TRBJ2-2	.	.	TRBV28	TGTGCCAGCAGTCCCAACCACAGGGTGGCGAACACCGGGGAGCTGTTTTTT	CASSPNHRVANTGELFF
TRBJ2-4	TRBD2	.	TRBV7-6	TGTGCCAGCAGCTTTGGACTAGCGGGAGGTGTGGAGAACATTCAGTACTTC	CASSFGLAGGVENIQYF
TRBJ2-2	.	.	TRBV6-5	TGTGCCAGCAGTTACGGGGAGACCGCCGGGGAGCTGTTTTTT	CASSYGETAGELFF
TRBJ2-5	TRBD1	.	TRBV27	TGTGCCAGCAGCTGGGGGACAGGGGGCGCGAAGACCCAGTACTTC	CASSWGTGGAKTQYF
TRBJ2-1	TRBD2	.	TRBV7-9	TGTGCCAGCAGCCCTAGCGGGACTAGCAGCAATGAGCAGTTCTTC	CASSPSGTSSNEQFF
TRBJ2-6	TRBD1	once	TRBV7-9	TGTGCCAGCAGCTCCACAGGGGGCTTTCCCAACGTCCTGACTTTC	CASSSTGGFPNVLTF
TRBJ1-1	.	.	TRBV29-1	TGCAGCGCAGACAGGAACACTGAAGCTTTCTTT	CSADRNTEAFF
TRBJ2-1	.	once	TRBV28	TGTGCCAGCAGTTCTAGGAGCGGCGAGCAGTTCTTC	CASSSRSGEQFF
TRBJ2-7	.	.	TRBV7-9	TGTGCCAGCAGCTCAGGAGCCTACGAGCAGTACTTC	CASSSGAYEQYF
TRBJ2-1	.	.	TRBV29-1	TGCAGCGTCGAGGGCGGATTCTCCTACAATGAGCAGTTCTTC	CSVEGGFSYNEQFF
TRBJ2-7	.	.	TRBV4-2	TGTGCCAGCAGCCAAACCGAGGGGGGGCTATACGAGCAGTACTTC	CASSQTEGGLYEQYF
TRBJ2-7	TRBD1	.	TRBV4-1	TGCGCCAGCAGCCTAAGGACAGGGGGTAGCTCCTACGAGCAGTACTTC	CASSLRTGGSSYEQYF
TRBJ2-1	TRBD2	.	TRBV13	TGTGCCAGCAGCCGAGGACTAGGGCAGTTCTTC	CASSRGLGQFF